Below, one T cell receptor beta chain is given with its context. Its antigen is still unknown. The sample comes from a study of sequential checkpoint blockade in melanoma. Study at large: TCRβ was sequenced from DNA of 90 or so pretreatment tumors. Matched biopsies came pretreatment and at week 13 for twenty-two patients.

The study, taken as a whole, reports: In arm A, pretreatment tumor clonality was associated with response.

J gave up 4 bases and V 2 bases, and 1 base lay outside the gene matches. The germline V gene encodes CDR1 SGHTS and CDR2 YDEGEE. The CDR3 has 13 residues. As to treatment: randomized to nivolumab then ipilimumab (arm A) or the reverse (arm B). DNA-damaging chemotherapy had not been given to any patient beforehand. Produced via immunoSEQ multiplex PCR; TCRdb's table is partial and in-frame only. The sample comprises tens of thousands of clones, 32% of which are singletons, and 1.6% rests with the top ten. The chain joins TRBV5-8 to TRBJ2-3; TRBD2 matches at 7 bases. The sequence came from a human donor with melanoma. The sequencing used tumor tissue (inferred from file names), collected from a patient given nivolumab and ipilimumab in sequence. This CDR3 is CASSLAGPDTQYF. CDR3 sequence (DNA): TGTGCCAGCAGCTTAGCGGGACCAGATACGCAGTATTTT.